This note documents a single T cell receptor (beta chain) sequence. Its antigen is unknown. The data are from a study of graft-versus-host responses after intestinal transplantation. For the study at large: Anti-thymocyte globulin was used for induction in all recipients, who then took tacrolimus and steroids for roughly 3 years. General study points: Peak circulating GvH clone levels tracked with early post-transplant HvG declines. Those patients showing graft-donor T cell macrochimerism displayed high graft-versus-host to host-versus-graft clonal ratios in allografts. Detection of GvH clones occurred in recipient marrow, and some had their first appearance in ileum or blood.

V was clipped by 1 base and J by 0 bases, with 13 bases between them. Germline CDR1 and CDR2: SGHVS and FQNEAQ. The CDR3 length is 18 residues. Only in-frame clones appear in the TCRdb table, and some are missing; sequencing was by immunoSEQ multiplex PCR. The sample contains 80,000 to 100,000 clones, around 90% of which appear only once. The chain recombines TRBV7-8 with TRBJ2-6, with a tentative D call TRBD1 (6 bases). Source: unstimulated CD4+ T cells sorted from spleen or lymph node cells, taken before intestinal transplant. This TCR was sampled from a human donor who received an intestinal transplant. Here the CDR3 reads CASSLEGVLSSGANVLTF. The CDR3 bases are TGTGCCAGCAGCTTAGAGGGGGTCCTTTCCTCTGGGGCCAACGTCCTGACTTTC.